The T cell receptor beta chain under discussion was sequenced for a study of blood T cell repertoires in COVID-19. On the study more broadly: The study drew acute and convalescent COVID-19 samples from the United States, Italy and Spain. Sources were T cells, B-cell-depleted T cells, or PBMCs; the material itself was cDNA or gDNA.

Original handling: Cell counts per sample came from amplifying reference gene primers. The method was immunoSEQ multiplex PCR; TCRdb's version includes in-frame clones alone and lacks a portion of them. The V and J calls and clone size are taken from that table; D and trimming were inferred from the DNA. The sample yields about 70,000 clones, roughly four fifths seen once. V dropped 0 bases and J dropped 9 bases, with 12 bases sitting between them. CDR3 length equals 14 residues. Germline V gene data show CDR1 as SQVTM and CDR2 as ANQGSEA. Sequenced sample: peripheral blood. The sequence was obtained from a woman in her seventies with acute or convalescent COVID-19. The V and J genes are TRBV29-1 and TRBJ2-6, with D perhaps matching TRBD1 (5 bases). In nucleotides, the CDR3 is TGCAGCGTTGAAGAGTGGCAGGGCGGCAACGTCCTGACTTTC. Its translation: CSVEEWQGGNVLTF.